This T cell receptor beta chain emerged from a study of cytomegalovirus exposure and HLA in healthy donors. General study points: Cytomegalovirus status, reportedly, was diagnosed with high specificity and sensitivity by the classifier.

Both 60 Vbeta primers and 13 Jbeta primers went into the PCR. Assay: immunoSEQ multiplex PCR; the TCRdb copy retains only in-frame clones and omits some. Of around 190,000 clones in the sample, roughly 85% were seen once. This CDR3 has 14 amino acids. Trimming removed 4 bases at V and 4 bases at J, with 13 bases between. Per germline, CDR1 SGHTA and CDR2 FQGNSA. About this clone itself: Its target is unknown.

Sequencing used PBMCs. The sequence came from a woman in her 50s in good health and CMV-seronegative. The gene calls are TRBV7-2 and TRBJ1-2; weak D call: TRBD1 (5 bases). The CDR3 spells CASSYNRQPYGYTF. CDR3 in DNA: TGTGCCAGCAGCTATAACCGACAGCCCTATGGCTACACCTTC.